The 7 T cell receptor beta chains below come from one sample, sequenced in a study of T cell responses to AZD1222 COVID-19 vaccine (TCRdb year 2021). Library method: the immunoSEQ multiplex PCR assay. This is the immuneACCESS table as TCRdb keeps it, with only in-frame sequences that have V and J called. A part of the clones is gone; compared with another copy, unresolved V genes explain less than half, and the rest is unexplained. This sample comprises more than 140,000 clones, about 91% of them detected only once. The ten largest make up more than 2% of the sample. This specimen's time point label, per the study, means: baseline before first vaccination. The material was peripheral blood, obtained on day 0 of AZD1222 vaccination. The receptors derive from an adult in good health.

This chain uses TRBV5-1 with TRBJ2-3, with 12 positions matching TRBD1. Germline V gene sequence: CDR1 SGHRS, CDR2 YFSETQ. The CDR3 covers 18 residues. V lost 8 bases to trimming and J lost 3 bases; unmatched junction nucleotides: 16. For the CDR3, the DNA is TGCGCCAGATTACCGGGACAGGGGGCGCGAAGGTGTACAGATACGCAGTATTTT. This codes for CARLPGQGARRCTDTQYF.

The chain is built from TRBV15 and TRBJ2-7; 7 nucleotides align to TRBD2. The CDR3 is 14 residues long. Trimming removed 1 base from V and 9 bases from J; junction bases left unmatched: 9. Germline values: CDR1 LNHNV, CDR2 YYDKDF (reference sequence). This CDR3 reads CATSRAGLGRVQYF. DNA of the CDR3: TGTGCCACCAGCAGAGCTGGACTAGGTCGGGTGCAGTACTTC.

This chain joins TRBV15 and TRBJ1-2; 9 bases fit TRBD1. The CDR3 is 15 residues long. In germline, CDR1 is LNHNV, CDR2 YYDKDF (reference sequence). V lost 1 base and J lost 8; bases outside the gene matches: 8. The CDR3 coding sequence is TGTGCCACCAGCAGAGTGGGGACAGGGAATTACGGCTACACCTTC. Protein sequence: CATSRVGTGNYGYTF.

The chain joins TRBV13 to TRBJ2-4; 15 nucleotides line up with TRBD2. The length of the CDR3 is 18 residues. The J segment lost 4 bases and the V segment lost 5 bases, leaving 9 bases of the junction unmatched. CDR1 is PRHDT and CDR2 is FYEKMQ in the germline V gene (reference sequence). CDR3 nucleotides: TGTGCCAGCAGCGATCAAAACGGACTAGCGGGAGGGAAAAACATTCAGTACTTC. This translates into CASSDQNGLAGGKNIQYF.

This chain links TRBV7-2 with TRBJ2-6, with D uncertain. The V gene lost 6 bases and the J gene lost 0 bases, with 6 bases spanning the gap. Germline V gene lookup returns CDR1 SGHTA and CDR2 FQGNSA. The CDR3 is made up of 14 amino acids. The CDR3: CASRDPSGANVLTF. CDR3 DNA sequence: TGTGCCAGCAGGGACCCCTCTGGGGCCAACGTCCTGACTTTC.

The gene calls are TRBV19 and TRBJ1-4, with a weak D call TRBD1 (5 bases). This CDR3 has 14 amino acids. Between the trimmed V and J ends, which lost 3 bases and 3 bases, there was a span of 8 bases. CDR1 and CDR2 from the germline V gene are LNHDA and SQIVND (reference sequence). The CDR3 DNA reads TGTGCCAGTAGTATGGGGACGGCTAATGAAAAACTGTTTTTT. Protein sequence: CASSMGTANEKLFF.

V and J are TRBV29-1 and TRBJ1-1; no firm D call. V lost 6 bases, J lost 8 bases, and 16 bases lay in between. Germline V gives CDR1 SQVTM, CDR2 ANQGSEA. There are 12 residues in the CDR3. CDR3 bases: TGCAGCGTCCGAAGGGTTGCGGGGGAAGCTTTCTTT. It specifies CSVRRVAGEAFF.